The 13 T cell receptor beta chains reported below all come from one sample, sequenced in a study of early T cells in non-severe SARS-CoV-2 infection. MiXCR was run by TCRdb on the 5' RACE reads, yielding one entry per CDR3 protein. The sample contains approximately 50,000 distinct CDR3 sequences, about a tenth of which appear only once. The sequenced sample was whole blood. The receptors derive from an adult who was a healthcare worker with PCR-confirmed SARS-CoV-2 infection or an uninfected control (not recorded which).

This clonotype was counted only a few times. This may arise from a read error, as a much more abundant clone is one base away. CDR3 loop: CSAYRGDQSQHF. The CDR3 nucleotides are TGCAGTGCTTACAGGGGCGACCAGTCCCAGCATTTT. The J gene is TRBJ1-5, the V gene TRBV20-1; 7 nucleotides agree with TRBD1. The V and J ends lost 5 bases and 11 bases, in that order; junction bases with no gene match: 9. The CDR3 extends over 12 amino acids. CDR1 is DFQATT, CDR2 SNEGSKA, per germline (reference sequence).

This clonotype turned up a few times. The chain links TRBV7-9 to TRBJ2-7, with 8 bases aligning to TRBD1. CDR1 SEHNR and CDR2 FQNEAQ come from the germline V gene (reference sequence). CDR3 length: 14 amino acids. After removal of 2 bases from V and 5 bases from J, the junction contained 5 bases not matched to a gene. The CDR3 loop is CASSLRTGYDEQYF. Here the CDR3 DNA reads TGTGCCAGCAGCTTAAGGACAGGGTACGACGAGCAGTACTTC.

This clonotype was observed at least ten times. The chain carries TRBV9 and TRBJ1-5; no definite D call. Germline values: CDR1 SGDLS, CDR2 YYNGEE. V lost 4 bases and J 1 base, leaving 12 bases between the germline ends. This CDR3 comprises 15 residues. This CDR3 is CASSPSGGSNQPQHF. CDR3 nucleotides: TGTGCCAGCAGCCCTAGTGGAGGGAGCAATCAGCCCCAGCATTTT.

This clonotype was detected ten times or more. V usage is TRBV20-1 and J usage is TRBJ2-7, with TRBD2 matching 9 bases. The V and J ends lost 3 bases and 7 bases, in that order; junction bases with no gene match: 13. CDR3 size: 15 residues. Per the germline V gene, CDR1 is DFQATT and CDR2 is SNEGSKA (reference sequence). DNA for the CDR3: TGCAGTGCTAGTTCAATAGCGGGAGAGGTTATTGAGCAGTACTTC. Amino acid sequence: CSASSIAGEVIEQYF.

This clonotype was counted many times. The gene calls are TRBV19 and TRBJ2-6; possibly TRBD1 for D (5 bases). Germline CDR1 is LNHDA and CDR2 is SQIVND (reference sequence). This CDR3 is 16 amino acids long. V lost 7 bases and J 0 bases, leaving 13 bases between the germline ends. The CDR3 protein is CASTLQVSSGANVLTF. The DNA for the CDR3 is TGTGCCAGTACCCTACAGGTTAGCTCTGGGGCCAACGTCCTGACTTTC. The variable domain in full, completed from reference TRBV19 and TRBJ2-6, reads DGGITQSPKYLFRKEGQNVTLSCEQNLNHDAMYWYRQDPGQGLRLIYYSQIVNDFQKGDIAEGYSVSREKKESFPLTVTSAQKNPTAFYLCASTLQVSSGANVLTFGAGSRLTVL.

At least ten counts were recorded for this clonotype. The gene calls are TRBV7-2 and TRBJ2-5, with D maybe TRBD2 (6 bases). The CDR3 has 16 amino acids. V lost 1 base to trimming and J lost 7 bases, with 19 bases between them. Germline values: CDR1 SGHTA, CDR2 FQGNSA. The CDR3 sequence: CASSLGSSGDRGTQYF. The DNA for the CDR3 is TGTGCCAGCAGCTTAGGGAGTAGCGGAGACCGTGGGACCCAGTACTTC.

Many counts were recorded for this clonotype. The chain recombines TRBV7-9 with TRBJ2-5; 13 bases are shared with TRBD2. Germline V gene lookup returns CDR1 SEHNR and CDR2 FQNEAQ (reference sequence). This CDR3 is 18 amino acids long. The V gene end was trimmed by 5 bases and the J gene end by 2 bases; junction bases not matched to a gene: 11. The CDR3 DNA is TGTGCCAGCAGCCGCGACCGACTAGCGGGAGGCCTACAAGAGACCCAGTACTTC. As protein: CASSRDRLAGGLQETQYF.

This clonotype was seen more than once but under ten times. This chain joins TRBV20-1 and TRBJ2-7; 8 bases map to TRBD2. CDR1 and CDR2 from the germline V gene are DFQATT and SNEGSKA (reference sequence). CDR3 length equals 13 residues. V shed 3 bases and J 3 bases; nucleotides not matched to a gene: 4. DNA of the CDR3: TGCAGTGCTAGCCCTAGCGGGTTCTACGAGCAGTACTTC. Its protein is CSASPSGFYEQYF.

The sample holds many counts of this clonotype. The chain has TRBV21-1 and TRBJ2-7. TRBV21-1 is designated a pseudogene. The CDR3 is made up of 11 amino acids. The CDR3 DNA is TGTGCCAGCAGCAAAGGGTACGAGCAGTACTTC. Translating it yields CASSKGYEQYF.

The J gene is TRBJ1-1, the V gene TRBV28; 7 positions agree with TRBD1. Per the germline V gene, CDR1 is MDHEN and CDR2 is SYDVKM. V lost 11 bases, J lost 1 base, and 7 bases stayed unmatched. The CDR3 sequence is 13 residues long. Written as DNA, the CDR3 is TGTGCCGACAGGGAGGGTTGGAACACTGAAGCTTTCTTT. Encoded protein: CADREGWNTEAFF.

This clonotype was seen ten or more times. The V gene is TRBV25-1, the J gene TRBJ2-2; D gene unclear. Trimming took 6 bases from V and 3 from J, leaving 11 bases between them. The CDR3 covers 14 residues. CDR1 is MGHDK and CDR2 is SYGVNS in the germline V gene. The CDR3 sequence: CASSAGQYTGELFF. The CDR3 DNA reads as TGTGCCAGCAGCGCAGGCCAGTACACCGGGGAGCTGTTTTTT.

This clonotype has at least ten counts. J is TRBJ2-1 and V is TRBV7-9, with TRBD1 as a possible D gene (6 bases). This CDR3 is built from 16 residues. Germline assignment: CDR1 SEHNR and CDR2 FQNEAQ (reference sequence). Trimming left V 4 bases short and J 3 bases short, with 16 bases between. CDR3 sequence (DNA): TGTGCCAGCAGCTCCCGAGGGGGATTTATCTACAATGAGCAGTTCTTC. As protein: CASSSRGGFIYNEQFF.

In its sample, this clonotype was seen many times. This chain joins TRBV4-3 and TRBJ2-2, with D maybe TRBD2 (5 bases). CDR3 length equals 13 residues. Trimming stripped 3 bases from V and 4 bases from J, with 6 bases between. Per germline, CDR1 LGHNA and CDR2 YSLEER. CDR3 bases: TGCGCCAGCAGCCAGGAGGTCACCGGGGAGCTGTTTTTT. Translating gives CASSQEVTGELFF.